The 13 T cell receptor beta chains reported below all come from one sample, sequenced in a study of shared clonotypes between healthy human individuals. TCRdb's copy holds only in-frame clones and misses some; the assay was immunoSEQ multiplex PCR. The sample lists roughly 640,000 clones, approximately 74% occurring once. The sample taken for sequencing was memory CD4+ T cells sorted from blood. Sample subset: CD45RA-negative fraction. Every receptor here comes from a woman younger than 45 in good health.

This chain connects TRBV27 to TRBJ1-1; 7 bases align to TRBD1. The V gene's germline CDR1 is MNHEY and CDR2 SMNVEV (reference sequence). V shed 5 bases, J shed 3 bases, and the junction held 9 bases outside the gene matches. The CDR3 runs 15 residues. CDR3 in amino acids: CASSAPTGRDTEAFF. The CDR3 region has the DNA TGTGCCAGCAGTGCACCGACAGGGAGGGACACTGAAGCTTTCTTT.

The rearrangement links TRBV30 to TRBJ1-1; 8 bases match TRBD1. The CDR3 is 13 residues long. Germline values: CDR1 GTSNPN, CDR2 SVGIG (reference sequence). V lost 5 bases, J lost 4 bases, and 6 bases stayed unmatched. The CDR3 loop reads CAWDRGRGTEAFF. CDR3 DNA sequence: TGTGCCTGGGACAGGGGCCGGGGCACTGAAGCTTTCTTT.

This clone has just a few counts. CDR3 sequence reads: CASRLSGTGRQPQHF. The CDR3 region has the DNA TGTGCCAGTAGGCTTTCCGGGACAGGGCGCCAGCCCCAGCATTTT. This rearrangement joins TRBV19 to TRBJ1-5, with TRBD1 identical over 9 bases. There are 15 residues in the CDR3. Germline assignment: CDR1 LNHDA and CDR2 SQIVND (reference sequence). With 6 bases clipped from V and 7 bases from J, the junction kept 10 bases outside the gene matches.

The gene calls are TRBV6-4 and TRBJ1-5, with a tentative D call TRBD1 (5 bases). This CDR3 region has 14 residues. Looked up from germline, CDR1 is MRHNA and CDR2 is SNTAGT. Trimming took 6 bases from V and 7 from J, leaving 16 bases between them. CDR3 residues: CASRPPRGSQPQHF. DNA for the CDR3: TGTGCCAGCAGACCCCCTCGGGGGAGCCAGCCCCAGCATTTT.

On this clone itself: Other DNA variants within this sample encode the same CDR3. The chain employs TRBV5-1 and TRBJ2-7; TRBD1 agrees at 9 bases. Germline V gives CDR1 SGHRS, CDR2 YFSETQ. The V segment lost 4 bases and the J segment 4 bases; nucleotides outside the gene matches: 0. CDR3 length: 12 residues. The CDR3 is CASSGQGYEQYF. The CDR3 coding sequence is TGCGCCAGCAGCGGACAGGGGTACGAGCAGTACTTC.

This clone was seen only once. The genes are TRBV19 and TRBJ2-7; 8 bases are a match to TRBD1. The CDR3 length is 14 residues. Per the germline V gene, CDR1 is LNHDA and CDR2 is SQIVND (reference sequence). The V segment lost 4 bases and the J segment 0 bases; nucleotides outside the gene matches: 2. The CDR3 protein is CASSNRGSSYEQYF. The CDR3 bases are TGTGCCAGTAGTAACAGGGGGTCCTCCTACGAGCAGTACTTC.

This clone was seen just once. The chain employs TRBV6-1 and TRBJ2-7; 8 bases map to TRBD1. Germline V gene lookup returns CDR1 MNHNS and CDR2 SASEGT. This CDR3 comprises 14 residues. V lost 7 bases, J lost 7 bases, and 12 bases stayed unmatched. In DNA, the CDR3 is TGTGCCAGCACAAGGGACAGGACATTGGGAGAGCAGTACTTC. This translates into CASTRDRTLGEQYF.

CDR3 protein: CASSEALSGGVYEQYF. The CDR3 coding sequence is TGTGCCAGCAGTGAAGCGCTTAGCGGAGGGGTCTACGAGCAGTACTTC. This chain uses TRBV2 with TRBJ2-7; TRBD2 is a possible D gene (6 bases). CDR3 length: 16 amino acids. Trimming removed 0 bases at V and 3 bases at J, with 15 bases between. Germline V gene data show CDR1 as SNHLY and CDR2 as FYNNEI.

This clone was seen a single time. The chain joins TRBV6-4 to TRBJ1-1; the D is unclear. This CDR3 has 14 residues. CDR1 is MRHNA and CDR2 is SNTAGT in the germline V gene. V was shortened by 6 bases and J by 2 bases, with 13 bases between the two germline ends. CDR3 sequence: CASSLSMGNTEAFF. As DNA, the CDR3 is TGTGCCAGCAGCCTTTCTATGGGCAACACTGAAGCTTTCTTT.

This clone was seen at least ten times. Other DNA sequences in this specimen translate into the identical CDR3. The chain has TRBV11-2 and TRBJ2-1; 12 nucleotides match TRBD2. Germline V gene lookup returns CDR1 SGHAT and CDR2 FQNNGV. The CDR3 has 15 residues. V was pared by 3 bases and J by 5 bases, with 2 bases of the junction left unmatched. CDR3 sequence (DNA): TGTGCCAGCAGCTTGAGGACTAGCGGGAACAATGAGCAGTTCTTC. It yields the protein CASSLRTSGNNEQFF.

This sequence joins TRBV28 and TRBJ2-7; TRBD1 matches at 10 bases. The CDR3 extends over 16 amino acids. V lost 6 bases, J lost 9 bases, and 17 bases stayed unmatched. The germline V gene has CDR1 MDHEN and CDR2 SYDVKM. DNA of the CDR3: TGTGCCAGCAGCGAGTCTGTCGGGGACAGGGGTAACGGGCAGTACTTC. This sequence encodes CASSESVGDRGNGQYF.

V usage is TRBV19 and J usage is TRBJ2-1; 11 bases match TRBD2. After removal of 7 bases from V and 0 bases from J, the junction contained 2 bases not matched to a gene. This CDR3 is built from 15 residues. Germline values: CDR1 LNHDA, CDR2 SQIVND (reference sequence). CDR3 bases: TGTGCCAGTACTACTAGCGGGGGCTCCTACAATGAGCAGTTCTTC. It translates to CASTTSGGSYNEQFF.

Concerning this clone: The same CDR3 also results from other DNA sequences found in this sample. The chain employs TRBV29-1 and TRBJ1-1; D is uncertain. The CDR3 is 11 residues long. The V end was cut by 2 bases, the J end by 0 bases, with 1 base between. From germline, CDR1 is SQVTM and CDR2 ANQGSEA. The DNA of the CDR3 is TGCAGCGTTGAATTGAACACTGAAGCTTTCTTT. It specifies CSVELNTEAFF.